What follows are 5 T cell receptor beta chains derived from one specimen sequenced in a study of shared clonotypes between healthy human individuals. Assay: immunoSEQ multiplex PCR; the TCRdb copy retains only in-frame clones and omits some. The sample has around 940,000 clones; around three quarters are singletons. The sequencing sample was made of memory CD4+ T cells sorted from blood. Subset defined: CD45RA-negative fraction. The receptor set was obtained from a man between 18 and 29 years old in good health.

This clone was counted once. This chain joins TRBV18 and TRBJ2-2, with 8 positions matching TRBD2. The CDR3 loop spans 15 amino acids. V lost 3 bases and J lost 5; bases outside the gene matches: 5. Germline values: CDR1 KGHSH, CDR2 LQKENI. The CDR3 DNA reads as TGTGCCAGCTCACCGCGGGCTAGCGGGACCGGGGAGCTGTTTTTT. This encodes CASSPRASGTGELFF.

The rearrangement uses TRBV21-1 and TRBJ2-7; TRBD1, the table's D call, was not compared with the DNA. TRBV21-1 is described as a pseudogene. CDR3 size: 15 residues. The CDR3 nucleotides are TGTGCCAGCAGCAAGGGACAGGGGGTTTGCTACGAGCAGTACTTC. As protein: CASSKGQGVCYEQYF.

This chain connects TRBV10-3 to TRBJ1-1, with unresolved D. Germline assignment: CDR1 ENHRY and CDR2 SYGVKD. The CDR3 runs 15 residues. The V end was cut by 0 bases, the J end by 0 bases, with 8 bases between. The DNA of the CDR3 is TGTGCCATCAGTGAGTCGGGCAGAATGAACACTGAAGCTTTCTTT. Protein: CAISESGRMNTEAFF.

The chain is built from TRBV11-2 and TRBJ2-4; D possibly uses TRBD1 or TRBD2 (5 bases each). V gave up 4 bases and J gave up 7 bases, with 17 bases separating them. The CDR3 runs 15 residues. Germline CDR1 reads SGHAT; CDR2 reads FQNNGV. The CDR3 region has the DNA TGTGCCAGCAGCTCCGGGGCAGGCCCCAGGAACATTCAGTACTTC. This sequence encodes CASSSGAGPRNIQYF.

The genes are TRBV7-2 and TRBJ2-7; 10 positions agree with TRBD2. The CDR3 has 16 amino acids. Germline CDR1 reads SGHTA; CDR2 reads FQGNSA. Unmatched junction bases numbered 9, after V lost 1 base and J lost 6 bases. The CDR3 DNA reads as TGTGCCAGCAGCTTAGTGGCGCTAGCGGGAGTAGGCGAGCAGTACTTC. This sequence encodes CASSLVALAGVGEQYF.